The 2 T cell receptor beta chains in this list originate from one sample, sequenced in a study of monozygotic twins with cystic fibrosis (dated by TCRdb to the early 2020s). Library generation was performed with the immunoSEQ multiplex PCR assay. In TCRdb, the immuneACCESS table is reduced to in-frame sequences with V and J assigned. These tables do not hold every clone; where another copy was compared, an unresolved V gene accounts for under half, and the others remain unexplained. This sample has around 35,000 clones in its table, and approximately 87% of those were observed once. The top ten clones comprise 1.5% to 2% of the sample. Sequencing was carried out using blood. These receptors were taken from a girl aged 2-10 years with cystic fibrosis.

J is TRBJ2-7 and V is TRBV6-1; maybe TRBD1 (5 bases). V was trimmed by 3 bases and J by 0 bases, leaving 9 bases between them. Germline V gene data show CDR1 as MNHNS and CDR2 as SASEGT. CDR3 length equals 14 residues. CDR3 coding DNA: TGTGCCAGCAGTGATCCACAGGTCTCCTACGAGCAGTACTTC. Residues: CASSDPQVSYEQYF.

The CDR3 DNA reads TGCGCCAGCAGCCCAACCCCTAGCGGGGGTACCGAAGAGACCCAGTACTTC. This sequence encodes CASSPTPSGGTEETQYF. The rearrangement joins TRBV4-3 to TRBJ2-5; 10 bases align to TRBD2. Germline V gene lookup returns CDR1 LGHNA and CDR2 YSLEER. CDR3 length equals 17 residues. Losses at the gene ends were 4 bases for V and 3 bases for J; bases not matched to a gene: 11.